One T cell receptor beta chain is described in this entry. Its antigen is currently unknown. The entry originates in a study of CD8 T cells in Susac syndrome. Points from the study as a whole: The study conceded that its TCR sequencing and HLA analysis involved relatively few individuals.

After extraction with the RNeasy kit, roughly 0.45 to 1 ug of the RNA was reverse transcribed using random hexamers. Amplification of TCR beta CDR3 across 54 Vbeta and 13 Jbeta was performed with immunoSEQ multiplex PCR. TCRdb re-derived calls from the immunoSEQ multiplex PCR reads in MiXCR, one entry per CDR3 protein. This table has 55,000 to 85,000 distinct CDR3 sequences, just over 95% appearing once. The TEMRA cells underwent FACS enrichment, while the CD8+ and CD4+ T cells underwent negative isolation. Trimming at V came to 4 bases and at J to 2 bases, leaving 5 bases not matched to a gene. The CDR3 runs to 15 residues. CDR1 and CDR2 from the germline V gene are SNHLY and FYNNEI.

The chain has TRBV2 and TRBJ2-3; TRBD1 matches 8 bases. The sample was CD4+ T cells from PBMCs. The TCR was taken from a human donor with multiple sclerosis. This CDR3 reads CASSVRTGNTDTQYF. For the CDR3, the DNA is TGTGCCAGCAGTGTGCGGACAGGGAACACAGATACGCAGTATTTT.